This T cell receptor beta chain was recovered during a study of breast tumors, draining lymph nodes, adjacent tissues. Breast cancer patients provided tissue from their axillary draining lymph nodes. TCRdb passed the multiplex PCR reads through MiXCR, listing each CDR3 protein once. The sample has tens of thousands of distinct CDR3 sequences; roughly 19% are singletons. Study results and caveats: Compared with lymph nodes, tumors were less diverse; compared with nontumor tissue, more. The data were judged consistent with most tumor T cells coming from lymph node and expanding in tumor. The lymph node origin of tumor T cells was framed as consistent with a hypothesis, not demonstrated.

V was cut by 2 bases and J by 7 bases, with 11 bases left in between. The CDR3 is made up of 14 amino acids. Regarding this clonotype: What it binds is unknown. This may arise from a read error, as a much more abundant clone is one base away.

The sample comprised axillary lymph node tissue. J is TRBJ2-2 and V is TRBV12-3 or TRBV12-4; D may be TRBD1 or TRBD2 (5 bases each). This sequence was found in a female donor with breast cancer. Some clones in this sample may be carry-over from other donors' samples. For the CDR3, the DNA is TGTGCCAGCAGTTTAATAGGGGACCTCGGGGAGCTGTTTTTT. Its translation is CASSLIGDLGELFF.